A single sample is the source of the 9 T cell receptor beta chains below, sequenced in a study of patients and donors after allogeneic stem cell transplantation. TCRdb recomputed calls from the RT-PCR reads with MiXCR, one row per CDR3 protein. This table has 920,000 or so distinct CDR3 sequences, 15% to 20% appearing once. Sequencing was performed on blood, either unsorted or a sorted T cell fraction (not recorded which). The receptor set was obtained from a human donor who was either an allogeneic HSCT recipient or a stem cell or donor lymphocyte infusion donor (not recorded which). It is not recorded whose cells these are; they may come from a transplant donor.

The chain couples TRBV7-2 to TRBJ1-5, with D hard to call. Between the trimmed V and J ends, which lost 6 bases and 5 bases, there was a span of 14 bases. The germline gives CDR1 SGHTA, CDR2 FQGNSA. The CDR3 extends over 14 amino acids. The CDR3 sequence is CASSSLGLDQPQHF. The CDR3 region has the DNA TGTGCCAGCAGTTCCCTAGGGTTGGATCAGCCCCAGCATTTT.

This clonotype was counted a few times. This sequence joins TRBV20-1 and TRBJ2-5; weak D call: TRBD2 (6 bases). V gave up 0 bases and J gave up 2 bases, with 10 bases separating them. Per the germline V gene, CDR1 is DFQATT and CDR2 is SNEGSKA (reference sequence). The CDR3 extends over 14 amino acids. This chain's CDR3 is CSARDGGLQETQYF. The CDR3 DNA sequence: TGCAGTGCTAGAGATGGCGGACTACAAGAGACCCAGTACTTC.

This clonotype has a handful of counts. The chain combines TRBV24-1 with TRBJ1-1; no clear D gene. V dropped 3 bases and J dropped 0 bases, with 4 bases sitting between them. CDR3 size: 13 residues. Per germline, CDR1 KGHDR and CDR2 SFDVKD. This chain's CDR3 is CATSDLLNTEAFF. The CDR3 nucleotides are TGTGCCACCAGTGATCTATTGAACACTGAAGCTTTCTTT.

This chain connects TRBV10-3 to TRBJ2-7; D is undetermined. Germline-derived CDR1 and CDR2 are ENHRY and SYGVKD. Trimming removed 2 bases at V and 4 bases at J, with 9 bases between. The CDR3 has 13 amino acids. CDR3 loop: CAISEAAPYEQYF. In nucleotides, the CDR3 is TGTGCCATCAGTGAGGCGGCTCCTTACGAGCAGTACTTC.

This clonotype occurred a few times. The chain links TRBV15 to TRBJ1-2, with D possibly matching TRBD1 (5 bases). The CDR3 has 15 amino acids. Trimming shortened V by 0 bases and J by 6 bases, and 14 bases separated the two germline ends. The germline CDR1 and CDR2 sequences are LNHNV and YYDKDF (reference sequence). CDR3 DNA: TGTGCCACCAGCAGAGATCATCAGGGTCTGGATGGCTACACCTTC. Protein product: CATSRDHQGLDGYTF.

This clonotype has a handful of counts. The CDR3 DNA sequence: TGTGCCAGCAGCTACGGGGGGGCCGACAATGAGCAGTTCTTC. Protein: CASSYGGADNEQFF. The J gene is TRBJ2-1, the V gene TRBV7-6; 8 bases are a match to TRBD2. The CDR3 runs to 14 residues. V dropped 4 bases and J dropped 5; count of bases not matched to a gene: 4. Germline CDR1 SGHVS, CDR2 FNYEAQ.

This clonotype has just a few counts. The chain recombines TRBV6-1 with TRBJ2-1; 8 nucleotides match TRBD2. Germline lookup yields CDR1 MNHNS and CDR2 SASEGT. V trimming: 10 bases; J trimming: 0 bases; junction bases outside the gene matches: 5. The CDR3 spans 14 residues. The CDR3 loop is CAISSGSSYNEQFF. As DNA, the CDR3 is TGTGCCATCTCCAGCGGGAGCTCCTACAATGAGCAGTTCTTC.

In its sample, this clonotype was seen a few times. This sequence joins TRBV20-1 and TRBJ2-7; 7 bases align to TRBD1. The CDR3 runs to 14 residues. V shed 5 bases, J shed 2 bases, and the junction held 9 bases outside the gene matches. CDR1 and CDR2 (germline): DFQATT, SNEGSKA (reference sequence). The chain's CDR3 is CSAPKTGITYEQYF. The DNA for the CDR3 is TGCAGTGCTCCTAAGACAGGGATTACCTACGAGCAGTACTTC.

This clonotype was counted between two and nine times. V usage is TRBV7-3 and J usage is TRBJ2-3; TRBD1 or TRBD2 may be the D gene (5 bases each). CDR1 is SGHTA and CDR2 is FQGTGA in the germline V gene. V was shortened by 4 bases and J by 0 bases, with 11 bases between the two germline ends. The CDR3 is made up of 15 amino acids. The CDR3 DNA follows: TGTGCCAGCAGCTCGGGACCTAGAAGCACAGATACGCAGTATTTT. Translation gives CASSSGPRSTDTQYF.